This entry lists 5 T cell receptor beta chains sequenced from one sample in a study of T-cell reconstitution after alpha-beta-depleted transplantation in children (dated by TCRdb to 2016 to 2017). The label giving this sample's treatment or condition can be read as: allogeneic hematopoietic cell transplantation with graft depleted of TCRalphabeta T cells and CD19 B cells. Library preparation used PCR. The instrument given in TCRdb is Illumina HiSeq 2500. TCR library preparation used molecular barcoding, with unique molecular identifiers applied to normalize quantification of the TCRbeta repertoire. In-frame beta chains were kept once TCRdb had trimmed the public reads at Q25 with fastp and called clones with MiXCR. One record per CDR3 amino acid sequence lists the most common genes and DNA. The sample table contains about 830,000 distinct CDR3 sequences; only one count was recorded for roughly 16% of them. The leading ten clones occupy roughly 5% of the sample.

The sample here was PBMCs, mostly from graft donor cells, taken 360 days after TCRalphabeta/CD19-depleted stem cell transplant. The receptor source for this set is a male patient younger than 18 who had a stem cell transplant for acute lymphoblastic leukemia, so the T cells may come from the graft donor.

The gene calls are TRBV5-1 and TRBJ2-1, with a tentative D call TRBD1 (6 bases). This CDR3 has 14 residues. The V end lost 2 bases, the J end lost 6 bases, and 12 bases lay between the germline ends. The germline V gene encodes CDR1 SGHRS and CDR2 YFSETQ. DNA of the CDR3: TGCGCCAGCAGCTTACAGGGATTTGGCAATGAGCAGTTCTTC. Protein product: CASSLQGFGNEQFF.

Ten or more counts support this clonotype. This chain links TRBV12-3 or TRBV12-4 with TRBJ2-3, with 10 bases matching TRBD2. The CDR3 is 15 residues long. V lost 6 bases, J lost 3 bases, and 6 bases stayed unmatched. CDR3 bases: TGTGCCAGCAGCCCCTTAGCGGGAGGTACAGATACGCAGTATTTT. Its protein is CASSPLAGGTDTQYF.

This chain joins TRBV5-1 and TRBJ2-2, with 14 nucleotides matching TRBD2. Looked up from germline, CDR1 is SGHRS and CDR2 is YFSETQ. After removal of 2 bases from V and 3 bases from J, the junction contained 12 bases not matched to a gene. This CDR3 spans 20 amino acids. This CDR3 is CASSFVIGTSGSLHTGELFF. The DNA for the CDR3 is TGCGCCAGCAGCTTTGTCATCGGGACTAGCGGGAGCCTGCACACCGGGGAGCTGTTTTTT. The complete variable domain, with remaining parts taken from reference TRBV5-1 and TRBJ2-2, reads KAGVTQTPRYLIKTRGQQVTLSCSPISGHRSVSWYQQTPGQGLQFLFEYFSETQRNKGNFPGRFSGRQFSNSRSEMNVSTLELGDSALYLCASSFVIGTSGSLHTGELFFGEGSRLTVL.

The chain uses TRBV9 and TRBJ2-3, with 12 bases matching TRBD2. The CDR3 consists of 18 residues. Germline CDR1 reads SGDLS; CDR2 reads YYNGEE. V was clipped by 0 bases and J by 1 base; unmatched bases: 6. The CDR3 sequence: CASSVEGTSGYRTDTQYF. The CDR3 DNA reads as TGTGCCAGCAGCGTAGAGGGGACTAGCGGGTACCGCACAGATACGCAGTATTTT.

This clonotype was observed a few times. This chain's CDR3 is CSDTSGTGRYEQYF. CDR3 nucleotide sequence: TGCAGTGACACCTCCGGGACAGGGCGCTACGAGCAGTACTTC. The gene calls are TRBV20-1 and TRBJ2-7; 9 positions match TRBD1. V shed 7 bases, J shed 3 bases, and the junction held 10 bases outside the gene matches. CDR3 length: 14 residues. Looked up from germline, CDR1 is DFQATT and CDR2 is SNEGSKA (reference sequence).